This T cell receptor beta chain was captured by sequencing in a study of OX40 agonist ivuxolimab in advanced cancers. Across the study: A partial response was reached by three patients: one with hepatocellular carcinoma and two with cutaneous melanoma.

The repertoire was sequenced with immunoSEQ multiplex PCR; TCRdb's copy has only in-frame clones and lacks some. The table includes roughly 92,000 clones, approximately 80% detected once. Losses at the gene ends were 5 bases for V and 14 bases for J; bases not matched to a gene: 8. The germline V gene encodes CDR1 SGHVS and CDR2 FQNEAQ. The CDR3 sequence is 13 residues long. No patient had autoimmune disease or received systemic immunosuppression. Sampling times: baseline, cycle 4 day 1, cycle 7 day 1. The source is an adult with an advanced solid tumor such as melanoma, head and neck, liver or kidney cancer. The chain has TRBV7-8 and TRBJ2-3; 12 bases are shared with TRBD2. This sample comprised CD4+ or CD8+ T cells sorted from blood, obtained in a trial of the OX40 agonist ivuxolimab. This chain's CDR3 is CASSIRTSGDLYF. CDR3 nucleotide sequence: TGTGCCAGCAGCATAAGGACTAGCGGGGATCTGTATTTT.